The rows below give T cell receptor beta chains drawn from one sample of a study of beta chain features in type 1 diabetes. The protocol was immunoSEQ multiplex PCR, while the TCRdb copy is restricted to in-frame clones and leaves out a portion. The data show some 200,000 clones, 16% seen once. Specimen: naive CD4+ T cells from blood. Receptors originate from a man aged 25-45 years with type 1 diabetes. The CDR3 runs from the conserved cysteine through the conserved F or W. A D gene is named only where the DNA matches it firmly. Some rows mark clone size as missing; the rest say once, few, many or name a class of expanded clone.

TGTGCCTGGACCATACGGGGAACATCGGGCGAGCAGTACTTC CAWTIRGTSGEQYF TRBV30 . TRBJ2-7 .
TGTGCCTGGAGTGTATGGGCGCCAGTGAACACTGAAGCTTTCTTT CAWSVWAPVNTEAFF TRBV30 . TRBJ1-1 .
TGTGCCAGCAGCGGCCGGACAACCGGGGAGCTGTTTTTT CASSGRTTGELFF TRBV9 few TRBJ2-2 .
TGTGCCAGCAGCCAAGAATGGTCTCTAGCGGGATGGGACAATGAGCAGTTCTTC CASSQEWSLAGWDNEQFF TRBV4-2 . TRBJ2-1 TRBD2
TGCGCCAGCAGTCAATCGGTCGGGGGCGTTTCAGCTAATGAAAAACTGTTTTTT CASSQSVGGVSANEKLFF TRBV23-1 few TRBJ1-4 .
TGCGCCAGTGGACAGCTCTCCTACAATGAGCAGTTCTTC CASGQLSYNEQFF TRBV5-1 . TRBJ2-1 .
TGCAGCGCCCGACTAGCGGGGTCGTACAATGAGCAGTTCTTC CSARLAGSYNEQFF TRBV29-1 . TRBJ2-1 TRBD2
TGTGCCTGTCGTTCTAGCACAGATACGCAGTATTTT CACRSSTDTQYF TRBV28 . TRBJ2-3 .
TGCGCCAGCAGCTTCGGCGCAGGGGACGAGCAGTACTTC CASSFGAGDEQYF TRBV5-1 few TRBJ2-7 .
TGTGCCACGTCCCTCAGGGCAACTAATGAAAAACTGTTTTTT CATSLRATNEKLFF TRBV10-3 . TRBJ1-4 .
TGTGCCAGCAGTCCACCGGGAGGAGTAGCTAATGAAAAACTGTTTTTT CASSPPGGVANEKLFF TRBV28 . TRBJ1-4 .
TGTGCCACCAGGTCATCCGGGACAGGGGGCGTCGGCAATCAGCCCCAGCATTTT CATRSSGTGGVGNQPQHF TRBV15 few TRBJ1-5 TRBD1
TGTGCCAGCAGCTACGCTATGGATGAGCAGTACTTC CASSYAMDEQYF TRBV7-2 . TRBJ2-7 .
TGTGCCAGCACCACAGCGCCGACCTACGAGCAGTACTTC CASTTAPTYEQYF TRBV2 . TRBJ2-7 .
TGTGCCAGCTCACCGCGGCCTAGCACAGATACGCAGTATTTT CASSPRPSTDTQYF TRBV18 . TRBJ2-3 .
TGTGCCAGCAGCTCGGGACGGATCGTGTCCTACAATGAGCAGTTCTTC CASSSGRIVSYNEQFF TRBV7-2 few TRBJ2-1 .
TGTGCCAGCTCACTCCCGGTTGAGGGGGATACGCAGTATTTT CASSLPVEGDTQYF TRBV18 few TRBJ2-3 .
TGTGCCAGCCAGCAGGGGACAGGGGACGAAAAACTGTTTTTT CASQQGTGDEKLFF TRBV7-9 . TRBJ1-4 TRBD1
TGTGCCAGCAGTGGCTTGCGGGTCACAGATACGCAGTATTTT CASSGLRVTDTQYF TRBV25-1 few TRBJ2-3 .
TGTGCCAGCAGTTACTCACGACGGGTGGCTGGCTACACCTTC CASSYSRRVAGYTF TRBV6-5 . TRBJ1-2 .
TGTGCCATCAGTGAGACGGGATACGAGCAGTACTTC CAISETGYEQYF TRBV10-3 . TRBJ2-7 .
TGTGCCAGCAGTGGTTGGAATGAGCAGTTCTTC CASSGWNEQFF TRBV6-1 . TRBJ2-1 .